This T cell receptor (beta chain) was retrieved from a study of Ad26.COV2.S vaccination and SARS-CoV-2 variants. Across the study: Of the COV1001 trial arms, the Ad26.COV2.S arm included the donor.

The CDR3 consists of 15 residues. Unmatched junction bases numbered 5, after V lost 0 bases and J lost 8 bases. Germline assignment: CDR1 SGHNT and CDR2 YYREEE (reference sequence). The data were produced by immunoSEQ multiplex PCR, yet TCRdb's version contains in-frame clones alone and is incomplete. Of hundreds of thousands of clones listed, 80% to 90% are singletons. Overall study results and limits: Placebo recipients trailed vaccine recipients in spike-specific TCR breadth.

As for this clone: Its matching antigen is unknown.

Treatment denoted: some 20 received Ad26.COV2.S at low or high dose, single or two shots; 5 received placebo; per-sample allocation not given. Sampling was performed 63 days after the first vaccine or placebo injection. V usage is TRBV5-4 and J usage is TRBJ2-1, with 10 bases fitting TRBD2. The material was peripheral blood, obtained in a trial of Ad26.COV2.S vaccine versus placebo. The sequence was collected from a person between 18 and 65 years old who received the Ad26.COV2.S COVID-19 vaccine or a placebo. The CDR3 loop is CASSLVSGGAYEQFF. The DNA for the CDR3 is TGTGCCAGCAGCTTGGTCAGCGGGGGGGCCTATGAGCAGTTCTTC. Drawing the rest from reference TRBV5-4 and TRBJ2-1, the complete variable domain is ETGVTQSPTHLIKTRGQQVTLRCSSQSGHNTVSWYQQALGQGPQFIFQYYREEENGRGNFPPRFSGLQFPNYSSELNVNALELDDSALYLCASSLVSGGAYEQFFGPGTRLTVL.